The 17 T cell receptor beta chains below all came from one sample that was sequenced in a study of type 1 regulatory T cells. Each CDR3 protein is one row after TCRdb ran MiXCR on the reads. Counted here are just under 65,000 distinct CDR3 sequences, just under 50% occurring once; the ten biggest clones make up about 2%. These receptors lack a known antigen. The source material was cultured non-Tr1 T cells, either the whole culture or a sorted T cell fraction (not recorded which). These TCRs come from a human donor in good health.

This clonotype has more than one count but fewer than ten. The CDR3 DNA follows: TGTGCCAGCAGTCCCGGGGGAAGGAATCAGCCCCAGCATTTT. It specifies CASSPGGRNQPQHF. The chain employs TRBV2 and TRBJ1-5; D perhaps matches TRBD1 (5 bases). Trimming took off 5 bases at V and 4 bases at J, with 12 bases between the two ends. CDR1 is SNHLY and CDR2 is FYNNEI in the germline V gene. This CDR3 region has 14 residues.

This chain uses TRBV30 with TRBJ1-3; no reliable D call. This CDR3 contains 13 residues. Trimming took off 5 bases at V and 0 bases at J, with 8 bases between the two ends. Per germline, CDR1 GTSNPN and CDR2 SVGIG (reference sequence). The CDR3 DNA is TGTGCCTGGGGGCAGTACTCTGGAAACACCATATATTTT. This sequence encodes CAWGQYSGNTIYF. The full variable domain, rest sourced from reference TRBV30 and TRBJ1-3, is SQTIHQWPATLVQPVGSPLSLECTVEGTSNPNLYWYRQAAGRGLQLLFYSVGIGQISSEVPQNLSASRPQDRQFILSSKKLLLSDSGFYLCAWGQYSGNTIYFGEGSWLTVV.

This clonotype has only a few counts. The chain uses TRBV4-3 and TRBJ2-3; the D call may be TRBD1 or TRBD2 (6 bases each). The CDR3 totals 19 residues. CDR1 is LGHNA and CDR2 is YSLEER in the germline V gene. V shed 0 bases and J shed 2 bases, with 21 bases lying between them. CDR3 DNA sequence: TGCGCCAGCAGCCAAGATCCCCACCCAGGAGGGGGGTACACAGATACGCAGTATTTT. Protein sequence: CASSQDPHPGGGYTDTQYF.

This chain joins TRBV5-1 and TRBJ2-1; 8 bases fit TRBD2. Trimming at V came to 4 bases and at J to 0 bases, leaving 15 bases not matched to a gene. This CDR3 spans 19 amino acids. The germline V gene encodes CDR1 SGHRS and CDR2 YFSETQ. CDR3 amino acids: CASSPKPAGAGDSYNEQFF. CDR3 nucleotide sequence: TGCGCCAGCAGCCCCAAACCCGCCGGAGCGGGGGACTCCTACAATGAGCAGTTCTTC.

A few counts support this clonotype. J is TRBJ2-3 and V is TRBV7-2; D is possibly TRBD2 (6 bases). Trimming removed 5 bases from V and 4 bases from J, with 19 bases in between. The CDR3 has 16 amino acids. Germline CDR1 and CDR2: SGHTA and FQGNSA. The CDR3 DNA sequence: TGTGCCAGCAGCAAACAGTCCACCGGGGGTGCAGATACGCAGTATTTT. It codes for CASSKQSTGGADTQYF.

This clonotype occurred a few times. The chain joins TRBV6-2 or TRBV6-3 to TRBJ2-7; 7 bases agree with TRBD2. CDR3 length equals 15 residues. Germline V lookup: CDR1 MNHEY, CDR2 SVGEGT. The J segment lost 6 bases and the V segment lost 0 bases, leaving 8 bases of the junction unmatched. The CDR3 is CASSYSGGLTSEQYF. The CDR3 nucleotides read TGTGCCAGCAGTTACTCCGGGGGGTTGACTTCCGAGCAGTACTTC.

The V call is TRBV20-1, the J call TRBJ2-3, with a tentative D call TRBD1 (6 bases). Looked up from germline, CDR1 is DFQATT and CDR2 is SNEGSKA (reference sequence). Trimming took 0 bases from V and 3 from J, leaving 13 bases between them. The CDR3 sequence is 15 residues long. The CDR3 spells CSARDQGYTTDTQYF. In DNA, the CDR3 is TGCAGTGCTAGAGATCAGGGGTACACAACAGATACGCAGTATTTT.

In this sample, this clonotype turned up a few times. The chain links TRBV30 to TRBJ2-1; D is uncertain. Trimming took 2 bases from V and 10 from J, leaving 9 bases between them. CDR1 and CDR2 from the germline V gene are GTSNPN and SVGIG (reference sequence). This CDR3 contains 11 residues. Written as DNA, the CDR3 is TGTGCCTGGAGTAGGAACATAGAGCAGTTCTTC. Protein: CAWSRNIEQFF.

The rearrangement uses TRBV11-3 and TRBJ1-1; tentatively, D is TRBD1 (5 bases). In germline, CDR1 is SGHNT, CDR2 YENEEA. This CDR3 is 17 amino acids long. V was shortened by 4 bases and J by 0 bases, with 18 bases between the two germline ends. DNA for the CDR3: TGTGCCAGCAGCTCTGCCCGGGGGGGGGAGTTGAACACTGAAGCTTTCTTT. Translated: CASSSARGGELNTEAFF. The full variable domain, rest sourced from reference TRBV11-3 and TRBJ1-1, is EAGVVQSPRYKIIEKKQPVAFWCNPISGHNTLYWYLQNLGQGPELLIRYENEEAVDDSQLPKDRFSAERLKGVDSTLKIQPAELGDSAVYLCASSSARGGELNTEAFFGQGTRLTVV.

The CDR3 DNA is TGTGCCAGCAGCTTATTGACCCTAGCGGGGGGAGGCACAGATACGCAGTATTTT. Its translation is CASSLLTLAGGGTDTQYF. The chain links TRBV7-2 to TRBJ2-3; 11 nucleotides align to TRBD2. CDR3 length: 18 amino acids. V lost 2 bases and J lost 1; bases outside the gene matches: 8. The V gene's germline CDR1 is SGHTA and CDR2 FQGNSA.

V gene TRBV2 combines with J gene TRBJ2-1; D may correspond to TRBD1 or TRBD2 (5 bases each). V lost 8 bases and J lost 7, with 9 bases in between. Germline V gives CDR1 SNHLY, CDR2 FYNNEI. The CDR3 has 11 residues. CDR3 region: CASGDVNEQFF. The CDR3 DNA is TGTGCCAGCGGGGACGTGAATGAGCAGTTCTTC.

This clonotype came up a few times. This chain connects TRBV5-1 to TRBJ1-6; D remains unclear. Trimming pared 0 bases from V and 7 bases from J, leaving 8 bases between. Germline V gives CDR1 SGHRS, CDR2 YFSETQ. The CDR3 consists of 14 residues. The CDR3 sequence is CASSLGSDNSPLHF. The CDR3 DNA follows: TGCGCCAGCAGCTTGGGGTCAGACAATTCACCCCTCCACTTT. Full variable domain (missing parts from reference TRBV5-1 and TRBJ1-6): KAGVTQTPRYLIKTRGQQVTLSCSPISGHRSVSWYQQTPGQGLQFLFEYFSETQRNKGNFPGRFSGRQFSNSRSEMNVSTLELGDSALYLCASSLGSDNSPLHFGNGTRLTVT.

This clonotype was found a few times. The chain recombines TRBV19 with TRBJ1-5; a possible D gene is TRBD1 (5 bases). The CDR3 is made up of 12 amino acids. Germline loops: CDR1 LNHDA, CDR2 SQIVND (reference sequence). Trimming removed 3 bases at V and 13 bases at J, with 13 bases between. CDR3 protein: CASSISRESQHF. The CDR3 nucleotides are TGTGCCAGTAGTATTTCCAGGGAAAGTCAGCATTTT.

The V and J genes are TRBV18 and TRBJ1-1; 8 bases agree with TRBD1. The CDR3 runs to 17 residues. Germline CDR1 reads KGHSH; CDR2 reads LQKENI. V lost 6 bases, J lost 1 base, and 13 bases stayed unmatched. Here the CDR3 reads CASSLLGETGENTEAFF. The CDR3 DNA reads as TGTGCCAGCTCCCTTCTCGGAGAGACAGGGGAGAACACTGAAGCTTTCTTT.

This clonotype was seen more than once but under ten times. The CDR3 DNA is TGTGCCAGCACGGGACAGGGAAACTTAAACTATGGCTACACCTTC. Translating gives CASTGQGNLNYGYTF. V is TRBV12-3 or TRBV12-4 and J is TRBJ1-2, with 9 bases aligning to TRBD1. Unmatched junction bases numbered 8, after V lost 7 bases and J lost 2 bases. The CDR3 contains 15 residues.

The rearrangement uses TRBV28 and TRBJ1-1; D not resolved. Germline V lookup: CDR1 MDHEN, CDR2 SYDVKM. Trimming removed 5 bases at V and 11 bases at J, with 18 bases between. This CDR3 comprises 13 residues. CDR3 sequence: CASSRVHLSRAFF. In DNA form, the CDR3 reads TGTGCCAGCAGTCGAGTACACCTTTCGCGGGCTTTCTTT.

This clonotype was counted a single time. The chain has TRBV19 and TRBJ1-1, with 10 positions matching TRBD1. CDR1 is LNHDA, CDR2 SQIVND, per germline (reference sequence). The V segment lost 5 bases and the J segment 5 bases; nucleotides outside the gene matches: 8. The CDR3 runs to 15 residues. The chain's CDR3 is CASSLSGQGRTEAFF. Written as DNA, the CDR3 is TGTGCCAGTAGTCTCTCGGGACAGGGGAGAACTGAAGCTTTCTTT.